This T cell receptor beta chain was found in a study of shared clonotypes between healthy human individuals. Study results and limitations: Apart from blood, nothing was sampled; tissue repertoires likely differ. The authors expected sequencing depth to affect clonotype sharing among donors.

The CDR3 runs to 13 residues. Germline V gene sequence: CDR1 MDHEN, CDR2 SYDVKM. Trimming took 3 bases from V and 2 from J, leaving 7 bases between them. The assay used deep level. Every unsorted PBMC PCR replicate was loaded with about 300 ng DNA, 25,000 to 30,000 T cell genomes. Profiling relied on immunoSEQ multiplex PCR, and the TCRdb table lists in-frame clones only, not all of them. The sample has approximately 440,000 clones, around 77% seen once. Note on this clone: Its antigen remains unknown.

Source material: PBMCs. The sequence came from a woman in her thirties or forties in good health. Some clones in this sample may be carry-over from other donors' samples. The rearrangement links TRBV28 to TRBJ1-2; D gene ambiguous. The CDR3 here is CASSFRVNYGYTF. CDR3 in DNA: TGTGCCAGCAGTTTTAGGGTGAACTATGGCTACACCTTC.